Listed below are T cell receptor beta chains from one sample, sequenced in a study of shared clonotypes between healthy human individuals. Profiling relied on immunoSEQ multiplex PCR, and the TCRdb table lists in-frame clones only, not all of them. The sample includes about 800,000 clones, approximately 97% of them seen just once. Input material: naive CD8+ T cells sorted from blood. The receptors derive from a man aged 25-45 years in good health. Each CDR3 is given with its conserved first and last residue. A D gene is named only where the DNA matches it firmly. A clone size is listed for some rows: how often the clone was seen (once, few, many), or a class if it is expanded.

cdr3_nt: TGCGCCAGCAGCTCGGGGGCGGACAATGAGCAGTTCTTC
cdr3_aa: CASSSGADNEQFF
d_call: .
v_call: TRBV5-1
clone_size: .
cdr3_length: 13
j_call: TRBJ2-1

cdr3_nt: TGTGCCACCAGCAGTCGGGCTAGCGGGGCCTACGAGCAGTACTTC
cdr3_aa: CATSSRASGAYEQYF
d_call: TRBD2
v_call: TRBV15
clone_size: once
cdr3_length: 15
j_call: TRBJ2-7

cdr3_nt: TGTGCCAGCAGTCATACTAGCGGCTCCTACAATGAGCAGTTCTTC
cdr3_aa: CASSHTSGSYNEQFF
d_call: TRBD2
v_call: TRBV6-6
clone_size: .
cdr3_length: 15
j_call: TRBJ2-1

cdr3_nt: TGTGCCACAAAACAGGAAGCCTACGAGCAGTACTTC
cdr3_aa: CATKQEAYEQYF
d_call: .
v_call: TRBV10-3
clone_size: .
cdr3_length: 12
j_call: TRBJ2-7

cdr3_nt: TGTGCCAGCAGCCAGTATATGGGACAGGGAGCAACTAATGAAAAACTGTTTTTT
cdr3_aa: CASSQYMGQGATNEKLFF
d_call: TRBD1
v_call: TRBV14
clone_size: .
cdr3_length: 18
j_call: TRBJ1-4

cdr3_nt: TGTGCCTGGAGTGCCGGGACGGTGAACACTGAAGCTTTCTTT
cdr3_aa: CAWSAGTVNTEAFF
d_call: .
v_call: TRBV30
clone_size: .
cdr3_length: 14
j_call: TRBJ1-1

cdr3_nt: TGTGCCAGCAGCCCCTCCGGGACTAGCGGGAGATACGAGCAGTACTTC
cdr3_aa: CASSPSGTSGRYEQYF
d_call: TRBD2
v_call: TRBV14
clone_size: once
cdr3_length: 16
j_call: TRBJ2-7

cdr3_nt: TGTGCCAGCAGCCCCAGACTAGTGGGGGGCACAGATACGCAGTATTTT
cdr3_aa: CASSPRLVGGTDTQYF
d_call: .
v_call: TRBV11-3
clone_size: .
cdr3_length: 16
j_call: TRBJ2-3

cdr3_nt: TGTGCCAGCAGCTTAGTAGGGACTAGCGGGGGCGTGGATACGCAGTATTTT
cdr3_aa: CASSLVGTSGGVDTQYF
d_call: TRBD2
v_call: TRBV7-8
clone_size: .
cdr3_length: 17
j_call: TRBJ2-3

cdr3_nt: TGTGCCACCGGGACAGGCGATGGCTACACCTTC
cdr3_aa: CATGTGDGYTF
d_call: TRBD1
v_call: TRBV2
clone_size: .
cdr3_length: 11
j_call: TRBJ1-2

cdr3_nt: TGTGCCAGCAGGTGGACGGGGAACACTGAAGCTTTCTTT
cdr3_aa: CASRWTGNTEAFF
d_call: .
v_call: TRBV28
clone_size: once
cdr3_length: 13
j_call: TRBJ1-1

cdr3_nt: TGCGCCAGCAGCGGGGGTATTGGGGGAGCCCCCTCCAATGAGCAGTTCTTC
cdr3_aa: CASSGGIGGAPSNEQFF
d_call: .
v_call: TRBV5-1
clone_size: .
cdr3_length: 17
j_call: TRBJ2-1

cdr3_nt: TGCAGCGTCCTATCCTCCCGCAATGAGCAGTTCTTC
cdr3_aa: CSVLSSRNEQFF
d_call: .
v_call: TRBV29-1
clone_size: .
cdr3_length: 12
j_call: TRBJ2-1

cdr3_nt: TGCAGCGTCCACCTTAGCGGAGAATACGAGCAGTACTTC
cdr3_aa: CSVHLSGEYEQYF
d_call: .
v_call: TRBV29-1
clone_size: .
cdr3_length: 13
j_call: TRBJ2-7

cdr3_nt: TGCGCCAGCAGCCAAGTGTTCCCGGGGGGACAAGAGACCCAGTACTTC
cdr3_aa: CASSQVFPGGQETQYF
d_call: TRBD2
v_call: TRBV4-1
clone_size: .
cdr3_length: 16
j_call: TRBJ2-5

cdr3_nt: TGTGCCAGTAGCCAAGAGGAGGGGTTGGGCAATCAGCCCCAGCATTTT
cdr3_aa: CASSQEEGLGNQPQHF
d_call: .
v_call: TRBV19
clone_size: .
cdr3_length: 16
j_call: TRBJ1-5

cdr3_nt: TGTGCCAGCAGTGCACCAAAGATTCCTGGGGCCAACGTCCTGACTTTC
cdr3_aa: CASSAPKIPGANVLTF
d_call: .
v_call: TRBV6-1
clone_size: .
cdr3_length: 16
j_call: TRBJ2-6

cdr3_nt: TGCGCCAGCAGTGACTCAGGCTTCCAAGAGACCCAGTACTTC
cdr3_aa: CASSDSGFQETQYF
d_call: .
v_call: TRBV10-1
clone_size: .
cdr3_length: 14
j_call: TRBJ2-5

cdr3_nt: TGTGCCAGCAGCGGATCCGGGACTAGAATTGAGCAGTTCTTC
cdr3_aa: CASSGSGTRIEQFF
d_call: TRBD2
v_call: TRBV13
clone_size: .
cdr3_length: 14
j_call: TRBJ2-1

cdr3_nt: TGTGCCAGCAGTGAATTGGGAGCTGAAGCTTTCTTT
cdr3_aa: CASSELGAEAFF
d_call: .
v_call: TRBV25-1
clone_size: .
cdr3_length: 12
j_call: TRBJ1-1

cdr3_nt: TGTGCCAGTAGTATAGGTAGCGGGAGGCCAGATACGCAGTATTTT
cdr3_aa: CASSIGSGRPDTQYF
d_call: TRBD2
v_call: TRBV19
clone_size: .
cdr3_length: 15
j_call: TRBJ2-3

cdr3_nt: TGTGCCAGTAGTTACGGGGCGGGAGGCTACGAGCAGTACTTC
cdr3_aa: CASSYGAGGYEQYF
d_call: TRBD2
v_call: TRBV19
clone_size: .
cdr3_length: 14
j_call: TRBJ2-7

cdr3_nt: TGTGCCAGCAGGGGGAAGTACAATGAGCAGTTCTTC
cdr3_aa: CASRGKYNEQFF
d_call: TRBD1
v_call: TRBV30
clone_size: .
cdr3_length: 12
j_call: TRBJ2-1

cdr3_nt: TGTGCCAGCAGCGTAGGCGGCGGGGGCTCCTACGAGCAGTACTTC
cdr3_aa: CASSVGGGGSYEQYF
d_call: TRBD2
v_call: TRBV9
clone_size: .
cdr3_length: 15
j_call: TRBJ2-7

cdr3_nt: TGTGCCAGCAGTTTAATGCGGGGTTCATCCGGGGAGCTGTTTTTT
cdr3_aa: CASSLMRGSSGELFF
d_call: .
v_call: TRBV28
clone_size: .
cdr3_length: 15
j_call: TRBJ2-2

cdr3_nt: TGTGCCACCAGCAGTTATAGCGGGAGGGCAGCGTATGAGCAGTTCTTC
cdr3_aa: CATSSYSGRAAYEQFF
d_call: TRBD2
v_call: TRBV15
clone_size: .
cdr3_length: 16
j_call: TRBJ2-1

cdr3_nt: TGTGCCAGCAGTTTAAACCCGACAGGGTCTGAAGCTTTCTTT
cdr3_aa: CASSLNPTGSEAFF
d_call: TRBD1
v_call: TRBV28
clone_size: .
cdr3_length: 14
j_call: TRBJ1-1